Shown below are 21 T cell receptor beta chains from a single sample sequenced in a study of T cell repertoires and HLA-DP antigens. The protocol was immunoSEQ multiplex PCR, while the TCRdb copy is restricted to in-frame clones and leaves out a portion. The sample consists of over 100,000 clones, around 93% of them appearing once. Their specific antigens are unknown. Sequenced input: CD4+ T cells from PBMCs. Receptor source: a woman aged 18-29 years in good health and CMV-seronegative.

In DNA, the CDR3 is TGTGCCAGTAGTCCCTACATCAGGGGAGGCACTGAAGCTTTCTTT. This translates into CASSPYIRGGTEAFF. The chain has TRBV19 and TRBJ1-1; D possibly corresponds to TRBD1 (6 bases). Germline V CDR1 and CDR2: LNHDA, SQIVND (reference sequence). Trimming left V 5 bases short and J 4 bases short, with 17 bases between. The CDR3 consists of 15 residues.

The chain carries TRBV5-1 and TRBJ2-5; D is unclear. The V and J ends lost 1 base and 1 base respectively, with 8 bases between them. The CDR3 is 14 amino acids. Per the germline V gene, CDR1 is SGHRS and CDR2 is YFSETQ. The CDR3 nucleotides read TGCGCCAGCAGCTTGTCCGGCAGCCAAGAGACCCAGTACTTC. Translating it yields CASSLSGSQETQYF.

The chain employs TRBV27 and TRBJ2-1; 9 bases line up with TRBD2. Germline CDR1 MNHEY, CDR2 SMNVEV (reference sequence). Trimming cost V 9 bases and J 7 bases; bases outside gene matches: 16. This CDR3 has 16 residues. This CDR3 is CARLGRREGGMNEQFF. In nucleotides, the CDR3 is TGTGCCAGATTAGGACGGCGGGAGGGCGGTATGAATGAGCAGTTCTTC.

The chain employs TRBV28 and TRBJ2-5; TRBD2 matches 7 bases. Germline V gene data show CDR1 as MDHEN and CDR2 as SYDVKM. This CDR3 comprises 17 residues. V lost 6 bases to trimming and J lost 2 bases; unmatched junction nucleotides: 15. Here the CDR3 reads CASSPNPQGRGQETQYF. DNA of the CDR3: TGTGCCAGCAGCCCGAACCCCCAAGGGCGGGGGCAAGAGACCCAGTACTTC.

CDR3 DNA: TGTGCCAGTAAACTCCCGCTCAATGAGCAGTTCTTC. It translates to CASKLPLNEQFF. This chain uses TRBV19 with TRBJ2-1; D is uncertain. This CDR3 comprises 12 residues. Per the germline V gene, CDR1 is LNHDA and CDR2 is SQIVND (reference sequence). The V end lost 7 bases, the J end lost 6 bases, and 10 bases lay between the germline ends. The full variable domain, completed using reference TRBV19 and TRBJ2-1, is DGGITQSPKYLFRKEGQNVTLSCEQNLNHDAMYWYRQDPGQGLRLIYYSQIVNDFQKGDIAEGYSVSREKKESFPLTVTSAQKNPTAFYLCASKLPLNEQFFGPGTRLTVL.

The V gene is TRBV2, the J gene TRBJ2-5; either TRBD1 or TRBD2 may supply D (5 bases each). The V gene's germline CDR1 is SNHLY and CDR2 FYNNEI. The CDR3 is 14 residues long. Trimming stripped 6 bases from V and 4 bases from J, with 15 bases between. CDR3 amino acids: CASRREGVGETQYF. CDR3 nucleotides: TGTGCCAGCAGGAGGGAAGGGGTTGGAGAGACCCAGTACTTC. The variable domain in full, with the rest retrieved from reference TRBV2 and TRBJ2-5, is EPEVTQTPSHQVTQMGQEVILRCVPISNHLYFYWYRQILGQKVEFLVSFYNNEISEKSEIFDDQFSVERPDGSNFTLKIRSTKLEDSAMYFCASRREGVGETQYFGPGTRLLVL.

The genes are TRBV28 and TRBJ2-2, with 12 bases aligning to TRBD2. Losses at the gene ends were 1 base for V and 6 bases for J; bases not matched to a gene: 9. The CDR3 runs to 18 residues. Germline V lookup: CDR1 MDHEN, CDR2 SYDVKM. The CDR3 spells CASSLLLTSSGGAGELFF. The CDR3, as DNA: TGTGCCAGCAGTTTATTGCTCACTTCTAGCGGGGGGGCCGGGGAGCTGTTTTTT.

The genes are TRBV10-3 and TRBJ2-7, with 7 bases identical to TRBD1. The V gene end was trimmed by 3 bases and the J gene end by 2 bases; junction bases not matched to a gene: 4. CDR1 is ENHRY, CDR2 SYGVKD, per germline. CDR3 size: 14 residues. The CDR3 region is CAISDYGQAYEQYF. CDR3 nucleotide sequence: TGTGCCATCAGTGACTACGGACAGGCCTACGAGCAGTACTTC.

V is TRBV10-3 and J is TRBJ2-4; D is perhaps TRBD1 or TRBD2 (5 bases each). The V end lost 0 bases, the J end lost 1 base, and 10 bases lay between the germline ends. The CDR3 has 16 amino acids. Germline V CDR1 and CDR2: ENHRY, SYGVKD. For the CDR3, the DNA is TGTGCCATCAGTGAGTCGGGCAGGGAGGCCAAAAACATTCAGTACTTC. It is translated as CAISESGREAKNIQYF.

The rearrangement joins TRBV29-1 to TRBJ2-4; maybe TRBD1 (7 bases). Germline V gene data show CDR1 as SQVTM and CDR2 as ANQGSEA. The CDR3 totals 14 residues. Deletions cut 4 bases from V and 3 bases from J, with 13 bases between. The CDR3 nucleotides read TGCAGCGTTGTGGGGCAGGGGGGCAAAAACATTCAGTACTTC. Translated, it gives CSVVGQGGKNIQYF.

J is TRBJ1-1 and V is TRBV21-1. TRBV21-1 is deemed a pseudogene. The CDR3 length is 14 residues. The CDR3 is CASSSKSMNTEAFF. The CDR3 nucleotides read TGTGCCAGCAGCAGCAAGTCCATGAACACTGAAGCTTTCTTT.

In its sample, this clone was seen once. The V gene is TRBV19, the J gene TRBJ1-1, with unresolved D. The germline gives CDR1 LNHDA, CDR2 SQIVND (reference sequence). The CDR3 contains 15 residues. Trimming shortened V by 0 bases and J by 5 bases, and 13 bases separated the two germline ends. CDR3 nucleotides: TGTGCCAGTAGTATAGATTGGGCGGGTTCGACTGAAGCTTTCTTT. It specifies CASSIDWAGSTEAFF.

The CDR3 loop reads CASSDSGTGNEKLFF. Written as DNA, the CDR3 is TGTGCCAGCAGCGATTCCGGGACAGGGAACGAAAAACTGTTTTTT. The J gene is TRBJ1-4, the V gene TRBV11-1; TRBD1 agrees at 9 bases. J lost 8 bases, V lost 5 bases, and 9 bases had no gene match. This CDR3 contains 15 residues. Germline assignment: CDR1 SGHAT and CDR2 FQDESV (reference sequence). Variable domain in full (rest from reference TRBV11-1 and TRBJ1-4): EAEVAQSPRYKITEKSQAVAFWCDPISGHATLYWYRQILGQGPELLVQFQDESVVDDSQLPKDRFSAERLKGVDSTLKIQPAELGDSAMYLCASSDSGTGNEKLFFGSGTQLSVL.

This chain uses TRBV7-2 with TRBJ2-7, with 11 bases lining up with TRBD1. Per germline, CDR1 SGHTA and CDR2 FQGNSA. The CDR3 runs 16 residues. V trimming: 3 bases; J trimming: 7 bases; junction bases outside the gene matches: 11. The CDR3 DNA is TGTGCCAGCAGCTTCCTCGGACAGGGGGCGTCGCAAGAGCAGTACGTC. Its translation: CASSFLGQGASQEQYV.

The chain uses TRBV9 and TRBJ1-2; 9 bases are shared with TRBD1. From germline, CDR1 is SGDLS and CDR2 YYNGEE. The CDR3 spans 13 residues. Unmatched junction bases numbered 0, after V lost 2 bases and J lost 4 bases. In DNA, the CDR3 is TGTGCCAGCAGCGTGGGACAGGGCTATGGCTACACCTTC. Protein product: CASSVGQGYGYTF.

The rearrangement uses TRBV19 and TRBJ2-5, with D hard to call. This CDR3 region has 13 residues. V was pared by 5 bases and J by 5 bases, with 12 bases between. Germline V gives CDR1 LNHDA, CDR2 SQIVND (reference sequence). The CDR3 bases are TGTGCCAGTAGTGATAGACCGCGGGAGACCCAGTACTTC. Encoded protein: CASSDRPRETQYF.

The gene calls are TRBV11-2 and TRBJ2-4, with 9 bases aligning to TRBD1. Losses at the gene ends were 6 bases for V and 6 bases for J; bases not matched to a gene: 12. CDR1 and CDR2 (germline): SGHAT, FQNNGV. The length of the CDR3 is 16 residues. The CDR3 loop reads CASSSYRGPQSNIQYF. The CDR3 nucleotides read TGTGCCAGCAGTTCATACAGGGGGCCCCAATCAAACATTCAGTACTTC.

J is TRBJ1-5 and V is TRBV28; weak D call: TRBD1 (5 bases). This CDR3 is built from 19 residues. The germline gives CDR1 MDHEN, CDR2 SYDVKM. The ends were cut back, 5 bases at V and 0 bases at J, with 23 bases in the middle. The CDR3 nucleotides read TGTGCCAGCAGTCCACACGGCGACAGAACTCGTTATAGCAATCAGCCCCAGCATTTT. This codes for CASSPHGDRTRYSNQPQHF.

This clone was picked up a small number of times. This chain uses TRBV18 with TRBJ1-6; TRBD1 matches at 8 bases. V shed 3 bases and J 10 bases; nucleotides not matched to a gene: 8. This CDR3 has 15 amino acids. CDR1 and CDR2 from the germline V gene are KGHSH and LQKENI. CDR3 nucleotides: TGTGCCAGCTCACCGCCCGGGACAGGAAACTCACCCCTCCACTTT. This sequence encodes CASSPPGTGNSPLHF.

The V call is TRBV7-2, the J call TRBJ2-2; 9 nucleotides align to TRBD1. V lost 5 bases, J lost 6 bases, and 7 bases stayed unmatched. Germline V lookup: CDR1 SGHTA, CDR2 FQGNSA. CDR3 length: 15 residues. As DNA, the CDR3 is TGTGCCAGCAGCCTACACAGGGGGCTCGCCGGGGAGCTGTTTTTT. Translated, it gives CASSLHRGLAGELFF. Looking up the rest from reference TRBV7-2 and TRBJ2-2 gives the full variable domain: GAGVSQSPSNKVTEKGKDVELRCDPISGHTALYWYRQSLGQGLEFLIYFQGNSAPDKSGLPSDRFSAERTGGSVSTLTIQRTQQEDSAVYLCASSLHRGLAGELFFGEGSRLTVL.

The rearrangement uses TRBV27 and TRBJ1-2; weak D call: TRBD1 (5 bases). This CDR3 has 16 residues. Germline V CDR1 and CDR2: MNHEY, SMNVEV (reference sequence). Trimming removed 8 bases from V and 0 bases from J, with 19 bases in between. In DNA, the CDR3 is TGTGCCAGCCGCCCCGCCGTCGGGACTACTAACTATGGCTACACCTTC. Its translation is CASRPAVGTTNYGYTF.